This T cell receptor beta chain was sequenced during a study of spatial heterogeneity in lung cancer. TCRdb re-derived calls from the 5' RACE reads in MiXCR, one entry per CDR3 protein. Among 100,000 or so distinct CDR3 sequences listed, 4% to 4.5% were seen once. The CDR3 loop spans 16 amino acids. The trim removed 4 bases at V and 4 bases at J, leaving 8 bases unmatched. The germline gives CDR1 SGHRS, CDR2 YFSETQ. Whole-study findings and limits: Counts of expanded intratumoral alpha and beta TCRs tracked tumor mutation counts.

In this sample, this clonotype turned up many times. Its antigen is unidentified. Time point reported: sample taken at primary tumor resection. Samples were obtained from approximately 76 donors, all untreated early-stage non-small cell lung cancer patients. Sequencing of whole RNA from tumor, nontumor lung or frozen PBMC involved no sorting. The rearrangement uses TRBV5-1 and TRBJ2-3, with 11 nucleotides matching TRBD2. The sample in question was lung tumor tissue, obtained at surgery. The origin of this receptor is a male donor with early-stage non-small cell lung cancer. CDR3 region: CASSVPLAGVADTQYF. CDR3 nucleotide sequence: TGCGCCAGCAGCGTCCCACTAGCGGGAGTAGCAGATACGCAGTATTTT. Together with reference TRBV5-1 and TRBJ2-3, the CDR3 gives the full variable domain: KAGVTQTPRYLIKTRGQQVTLSCSPISGHRSVSWYQQTPGQGLQFLFEYFSETQRNKGNFPGRFSGRQFSNSRSEMNVSTLELGDSALYLCASSVPLAGVADTQYFGPGTRLTVL.